Listed here is a single TCR beta chain. Antigen unknown. Method: immunoSEQ multiplex PCR; TCRdb's copy keeps in-frame clones and lacks some. The data contain approximately 140,000 clones, around 90% of them seen just once; the ten biggest clones take up around 2.9%. Trimming pared 3 bases from V and 11 bases from J, leaving 17 bases between. CDR1 LNHDA and CDR2 SQIVND come from the germline V gene (reference sequence). CDR3 length: 15 amino acids. Pooled in the analysis were second doses at about 4 or about 12 weeks. This entry comes from a study of T cell responses to AZD1222 COVID-19 vaccine. Notes on the study in general: Targets within unmutated variant regions were reportedly found for nearly half of spike-specific TCRs. There were mostly white British donors and more females than males, and clonal diversity was possibly underestimated. Of the AZD1222 recipients, only five to seven were seropositive at baseline.

Specimen: peripheral blood, collected 28 days after the second AZD1222 dose. The rearrangement uses TRBV19 and TRBJ1-6; TRBD1 might be the D (5 bases). The receptor was isolated from an adult who received the AZD1222 COVID-19 vaccine. The CDR3 nucleotides are TGTGCCAGTAGTATTGAAGTTGGGGGGATAACACCCCTCCACTTT. Translation: CASSIEVGGITPLHF.